The T cell receptor (beta chain) under discussion was sequenced for a study of regulatory T cells in long-lasting Graves disease. Notes on the study in general: Sampling was limited to peripheral blood rather than thyroid tissue.

Time point noted: persistent/refractory GD, antithyroid drugs over 5 years with positive TRAb. PBMC-derived RNA was used for the TCR library. This clonotype was seen at least ten times. Its specificity is not known. According to the study, TCR beta libraries were built with iRepertoire HTBI primers and CDR3-region Arm-PCR. Via MiXCR, TCRdb re-called the multiplex PCR reads, giving one row per CDR3 protein. In the table there are 450,000 or so distinct CDR3 sequences, roughly 23% of which are singletons. The V and J ends lost 5 bases and 6 bases, in that order; junction bases with no gene match: 10. The germline gives CDR1 MNHEY, CDR2 SMNVEV (reference sequence). The CDR3 is 17 amino acids.

The chain combines TRBV27 with TRBJ2-2; 12 bases are shared with TRBD1. This TCR was recovered from a female donor with Graves disease. The input for sequencing was peripheral blood mononuclear cells (PBMCs), taken when the disease was refractory, from a patient treated with antithyroid drugs. The CDR3 spells CASSPQPGQGASGELFF. The CDR3 DNA reads TGTGCCAGCAGTCCCCAACCGGGACAGGGGGCATCCGGGGAGCTGTTTTTT.